This T cell receptor beta chain is drawn from a study of neurological immune-mediated disorders. TCRdb recomputed calls from the 5' RACE reads with MiXCR, one row per CDR3 protein. Of tens of thousands of distinct CDR3 sequences detected, approximately 4% appear once; the ten largest clones hold approximately 2.9%. Germline assignment: CDR1 MNHEY and CDR2 SVGEGT. Trimming cost V 0 bases and J 6 bases; bases outside gene matches: 9. This CDR3 has 18 amino acids. This clonotype was picked up a small number of times. Material: PBMCs. The V and J genes are TRBV6-2 or TRBV6-3 and TRBJ2-2, with 11 bases matching TRBD1. The TCR was taken from a woman in her 50s with multiple sclerosis. The CDR3 region is CASSYSAADRGRAGELFF. As DNA, the CDR3 is TGTGCCAGCAGTTACTCGGCAGCGGACAGGGGGCGAGCCGGGGAGCTGTTTTTT.